This passage covers 6 T cell receptor beta chains from one sample sequenced in a study of T cells in Graves' hyperthyroidism and ophthalmopathy. RNA transcripts were the template for amplifying TCR beta CDR3 regions. HTBI primers were employed in a first-round RT-PCR of the TCR CDR3. In TCRdb, the multiplex PCR reads were re-called with MiXCR into one record per CDR3 protein. The table includes about 700,000 distinct CDR3 sequences, over 40% detected once. The sample comprised peripheral blood or thyroid tissue (not recorded which). All receptors come from an adult man with Graves' disease, either hyperthyroidism or ophthalmopathy (not recorded which).

This clonotype was observed a few times. The chain recombines TRBV6-9 with TRBJ2-7; 12 bases agree with TRBD2. After removal of 4 bases from V and 3 bases from J, the junction contained 10 bases not matched to a gene. CDR3 length: 17 residues. Germline V gene data show CDR1 as MNHGY and CDR2 as SVAAGI. The CDR3 here is CASSFLAGGPAGYEQYF. DNA for the CDR3: TGTGCCAGCAGTTTTCTAGCGGGAGGGCCGGCGGGCTACGAGCAGTACTTC.

The rearrangement links TRBV20-1 to TRBJ2-5, with a weak D call TRBD2 (5 bases). The CDR3 extends over 12 amino acids. Germline CDR1 is DFQATT and CDR2 is SNEGSKA (reference sequence). Trimming removed 0 bases at V and 7 bases at J, with 9 bases between. The CDR3 coding sequence is TGCAGTGCTAGAGATTGGGCGGGGACCCAGTACTTC. It is translated as CSARDWAGTQYF.

This rearrangement joins TRBV6-1 to TRBJ1-5; 7 bases are a match to TRBD1. The junction had 9 bases not matched to a gene; V was cut back by 6 bases and J by 4 bases. CDR3 length: 15 residues. Per the germline V gene, CDR1 is MNHNS and CDR2 is SASEGT. The CDR3 is CASRADRVRNQPQHF. The CDR3 region has the DNA TGTGCCAGCAGGGCAGACAGGGTACGGAATCAGCCCCAGCATTTT.

Comment on this clonotype: A read error may explain this, as a much larger clone is one base away. The gene calls are TRBV29-1 and TRBJ1-1; weak D call: TRBD1 (6 bases). Trimming left V 5 bases short and J 1 base short, with 11 bases between. The CDR3 loop spans 13 amino acids. Germline CDR1 reads SQVTM; CDR2 reads ANQGSEA. The CDR3 DNA reads TGCAGCGTTTGGAAGACAGGGAACACTGAAGCTTTCTTT. Translation: CSVWKTGNTEAFF. Combining the CDR3 with reference TRBV29-1 and TRBJ1-1 gives the whole variable domain SAVISQKPSRDICQRGTSLTIQCQVDSQVTMMFWYRQQPGQSLTLIATANQGSEATYESGFVIDKFPISRPNLTFSTLTVSNMSPEDSSIYLCSVWKTGNTEAFFGQGTRLTVV.

V gene TRBV20-1 combines with J gene TRBJ1-6; a possible D gene is TRBD1 (5 bases). CDR1 is DFQATT and CDR2 is SNEGSKA in the germline V gene (reference sequence). The V end lost 0 bases, the J end lost 6 bases, and 15 bases lay between the germline ends. This CDR3 contains 16 residues. CDR3 nucleotides: TGCAGTGCTAGAGAGGGGACGCCTGGGGCTAATTCACCCCTCCACTTT. The encoded protein is CSAREGTPGANSPLHF.

The gene calls are TRBV29-1 and TRBJ1-5; D might be TRBD1 (6 bases). V was shortened by 4 bases and J by 13 bases, with 14 bases between the two germline ends. The germline V gene encodes CDR1 SQVTM and CDR2 ANQGSEA. CDR3 length: 11 residues. CDR3 sequence reads: CSVGGGNNQHF. The CDR3 coding sequence is TGCAGCGTTGGAGGGGGGAACAATCAGCATTTT.